This entry is about one TCR beta chain. Antigen: not known. The sample is drawn from a study of cytomegalovirus exposure and HLA in healthy donors. Whole-study results and caveats: The classifier, whose performance was assessed in both the original and validation cohorts, reportedly diagnosed cytomegalovirus status with high specificity and sensitivity.

The CDR3 length is 17 residues. With 6 bases clipped from V and 6 bases from J, the junction kept 13 bases outside the gene matches. Germline V CDR1 and CDR2: MDHEN, SYDVKM. Clones were sequenced by immunoSEQ multiplex PCR, and TCRdb holds only the in-frame ones, with some missing. The repertoire has more than 200,000 clones, more than 85% of them found once; the top ten carry around 12%. This receptor was obtained from a man between 18 and 29 years old in good health and CMV-seropositive. Source material: PBMCs. The J gene is TRBJ2-7, the V gene TRBV28; 14 positions match TRBD2. Here the CDR3 DNA reads TGTGCCAGCAGCCTGGGACTAGCGGGAGAGTTAGGGCGCGAGCAGTACTTC. Amino acids: CASSLGLAGELGREQYF.